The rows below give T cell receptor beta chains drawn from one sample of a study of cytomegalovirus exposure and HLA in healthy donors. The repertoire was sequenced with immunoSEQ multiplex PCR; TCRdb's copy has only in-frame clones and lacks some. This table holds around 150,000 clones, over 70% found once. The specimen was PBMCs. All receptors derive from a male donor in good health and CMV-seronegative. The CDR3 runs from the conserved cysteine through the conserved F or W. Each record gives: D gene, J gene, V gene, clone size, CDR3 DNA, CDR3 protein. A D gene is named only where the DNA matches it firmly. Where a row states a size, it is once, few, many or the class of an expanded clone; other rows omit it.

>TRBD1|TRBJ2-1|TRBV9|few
TGTGCCAGCAGCCTCGGACAGGTCTACAATGAGCAGTTCTTC
CASSLGQVYNEQFF
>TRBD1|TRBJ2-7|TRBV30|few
TGTGCCTGCAACAGGGGACCCTACGAGCAGTACTTC
CACNRGPYEQYF
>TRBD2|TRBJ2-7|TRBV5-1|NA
TGCGCCAGCAGCTTGGCCAGAGCTAGCGGGGTTAGCTCCTACGAGCAGTACTTC
CASSLARASGVSSYEQYF
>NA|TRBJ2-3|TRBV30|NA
TGTGCCTGGAGTGGAGGTCTGCTTCTCACAGATACGCAGTATTTT
CAWSGGLLLTDTQYF
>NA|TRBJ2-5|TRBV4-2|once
TGTGCCAGCAGCCAAGGGGCTTTGGCAGGACAAGAGACCCAGTACTTC
CASSQGALAGQETQYF
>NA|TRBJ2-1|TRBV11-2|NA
TGTGCCAGCAGCTCGGACAGCCCCCATGAGCAGTTCTTC
CASSSDSPHEQFF
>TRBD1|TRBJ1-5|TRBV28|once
TGTGCCAGCAGTTTATCGGGACAGGGGGTCCGTATGCGCAATCAGCCCCAGCATTTT
CASSLSGQGVRMRNQPQHF
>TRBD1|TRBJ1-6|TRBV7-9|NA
TGTGCCAGCAGCTTAGCCAACAGGGGGCCTAATTCACCCCTCCACTTT
CASSLANRGPNSPLHF
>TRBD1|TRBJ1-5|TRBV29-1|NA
TGCAGCGTTGAAGCAGGGGGCGAGCCCCAGCATTTT
CSVEAGGEPQHF
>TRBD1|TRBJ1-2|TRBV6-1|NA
TGTGCCAGCAGTGATGGGCAGGGGGCGGGTGACTACACCTTC
CASSDGQGAGDYTF
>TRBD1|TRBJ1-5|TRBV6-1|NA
TGTGCCAGCAGTGATTCAGGGGGACGTCAGCCCCAGCATTTT
CASSDSGGRQPQHF
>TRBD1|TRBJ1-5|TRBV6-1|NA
TGTGCCAGCAGCCGAAGGGGACAGAATCGGCCCCAGCATTTT
CASSRRGQNRPQHF
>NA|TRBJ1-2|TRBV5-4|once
TGTGCCAGCAGCCTCCCACTTGGGGGGGACTATGGCTACACCTTC
CASSLPLGGDYGYTF
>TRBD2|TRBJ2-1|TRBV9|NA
TGTGCCAGCAGCGTGGGGACTAGCGAGCCGCGTGAGCAGTTCTTC
CASSVGTSEPREQFF
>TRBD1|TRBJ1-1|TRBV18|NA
TGTGCCAGCTCACCACCCTCAGGGGGGAACACTGAAGCTTTCTTT
CASSPPSGGNTEAFF
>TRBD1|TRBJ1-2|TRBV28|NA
TGTGCCAGCAGTTCTCCTCGGACAGGGGGCAGGGGCTACACCTTC
CASSSPRTGGRGYTF
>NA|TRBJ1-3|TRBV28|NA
TGTGCCAGCAGTTTAGAGTCGGGAAACACCATATATTTT
CASSLESGNTIYF
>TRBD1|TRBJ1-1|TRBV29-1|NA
TGCAGCGTTGTGCGGCAGGGGGCAGGTGAAGCTTTCTTT
CSVVRQGAGEAFF
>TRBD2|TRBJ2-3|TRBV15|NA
TGTGCCACCAGCAGAGAGGCACTAGCGGGACGGCCAGATACGCAGTATTTT
CATSREALAGRPDTQYF
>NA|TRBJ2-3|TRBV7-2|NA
TGTGCCAGCAGCGGACAGTACTTTAGCACAGATACGCAGTATTTT
CASSGQYFSTDTQYF
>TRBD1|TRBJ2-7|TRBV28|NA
TGTGCCAGCAGTTCCCCGGGACAGCTTTACGAGCAGTACTTC
CASSSPGQLYEQYF
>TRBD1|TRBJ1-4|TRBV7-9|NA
TGTTCCAGCAGCTTAGAGGCCGGGACAGCCAATAATGAAAAACTGTTTTTT
CSSSLEAGTANNEKLFF
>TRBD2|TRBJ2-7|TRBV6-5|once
TGTGCCAGCAGTTTTATAGCGGGAGACTCCGAGCAGTACTTC
CASSFIAGDSEQYF
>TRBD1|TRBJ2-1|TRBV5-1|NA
TGCGCCAGCAGCTCGGGACAGAGCTCCTACAATGAGCAGTTCTTC
CASSSGQSSYNEQFF
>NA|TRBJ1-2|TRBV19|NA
TGTGCCAGTAGTATAGATCTTGAGACTCGGAATAACTATGGCTACACCTTC
CASSIDLETRNNYGYTF
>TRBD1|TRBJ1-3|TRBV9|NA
TGTGCCAGCAGCGCCGGGACAGGGACGGGAAACACCATATATTTT
CASSAGTGTGNTIYF
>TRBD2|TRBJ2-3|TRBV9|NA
TGTGCCAGCAGCGGGACTAGCGGGGGGCTTGTTGTCACGCAGTATTTT
CASSGTSGGLVVTQYF
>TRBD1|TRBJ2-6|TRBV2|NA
TGTGCCAGCAGTGAAGAACAGGGGGCTGAAAAAGCTGGGGCCAACGTCCTGACTTTC
CASSEEQGAEKAGANVLTF
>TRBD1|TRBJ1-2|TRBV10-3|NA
TGTGCCACCGGGACAGGGAATGGCTACACCTTC
CATGTGNGYTF
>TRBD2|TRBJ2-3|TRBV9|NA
TGTGCCAGCAGCGTACTAGCGGGCTCCGGAGATACGCAGTATTTT
CASSVLAGSGDTQYF
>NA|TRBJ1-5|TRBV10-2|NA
TGCGCCAGCAGTGAGTCAGCGCAGCTGAGCAATCAGCCCCAGCATTTT
CASSESAQLSNQPQHF
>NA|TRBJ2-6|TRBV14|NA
TGTGCCAGCAGCCGAGGCGTTTCGACCTCTGGGGCCAACGTCCTGACTTTC
CASSRGVSTSGANVLTF
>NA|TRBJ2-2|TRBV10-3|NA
TGTGCCATCAGTCGGGTCCTCGGGAACACCGGGGAGCTGTTTTTT
CAISRVLGNTGELFF
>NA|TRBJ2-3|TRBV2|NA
TGTGCCAGCAGGCCCGCCCCCTCCAGGGGTGGAAGCACAGATACGCAGTATTTT
CASRPAPSRGGSTDTQYF
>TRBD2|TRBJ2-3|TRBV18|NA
TGTGCCAGCTCACCAAGGACTAGCGGGAGGGCTGTAGATACGCAGTATTTT
CASSPRTSGRAVDTQYF
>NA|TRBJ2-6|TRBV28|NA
TGTGCCAGCATCCCCCTTACCCAGACTGGGGCCAACGTCCTGACTTTC
CASIPLTQTGANVLTF
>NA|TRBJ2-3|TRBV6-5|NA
TGTGCCAGCACTCAGCGGACCAGCACAGATACGCAGTATTTT
CASTQRTSTDTQYF
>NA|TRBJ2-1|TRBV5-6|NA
TGTGCCAGCAGCTTAGGGGGTTCTTGGAAAGGGTTCTTC
CASSLGGSWKGFF
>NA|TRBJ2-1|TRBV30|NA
TGTGCCTGGAACTTTCCCGAGATCCCAAAGCTGTCCTACTACAATGAGCAGTTCTTC
CAWNFPEIPKLSYYNEQFF
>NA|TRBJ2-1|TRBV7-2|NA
TGTGCCAGCAGCCCACCAAGTAGGAGTGAGCAGTTCTTC
CASSPPSRSEQFF
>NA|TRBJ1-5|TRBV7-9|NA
TGTGCCAGCAGCTTCGGGGTGGGCCAGCCCCAGCATTTT
CASSFGVGQPQHF
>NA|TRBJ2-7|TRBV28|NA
TGTGCCAGCAGTTTAGACAGGCCTTCCTCCTACGAGCAGTACTTC
CASSLDRPSSYEQYF
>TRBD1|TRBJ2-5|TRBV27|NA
TGTGCCAGCAGTTTAGGAACAGGGGGGTGGGAGACCCAGTACTTC
CASSLGTGGWETQYF
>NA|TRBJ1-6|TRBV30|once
TGTGCCTGGAGTGACACAGATAATTCACCCCTCCACTTT
CAWSDTDNSPLHF
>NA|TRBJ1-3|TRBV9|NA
TGTGCCAGCAGCGTAGTTCCGGGAAACACCATATATTTT
CASSVVPGNTIYF
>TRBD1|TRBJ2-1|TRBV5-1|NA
TGCGCCAGCAGCTGGGGGGACAGGGCAGACAATGAGCAGTTCTTC
CASSWGDRADNEQFF
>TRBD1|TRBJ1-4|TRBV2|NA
TGTGCCAGCAGTCTGACAGGGGGCAGAGAAAAACTGTTTTTT
CASSLTGGREKLFF
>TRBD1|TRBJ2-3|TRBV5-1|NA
TGCGCCAGCAGCCCGGGATTGACAGGGGCCCTCACAGATACGCAGTATTTT
CASSPGLTGALTDTQYF
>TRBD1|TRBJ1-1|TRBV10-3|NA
TGTGCCATCAGTGAGAGGGGACAGACTGAAGCTTTCTTT
CAISERGQTEAFF
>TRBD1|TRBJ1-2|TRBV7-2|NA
TGTGCCAGCAGCACAAGACAGGGCGGCTACACCTTC
CASSTRQGGYTF
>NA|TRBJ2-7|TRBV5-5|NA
TGTGCCAGCAGCTTAGGTCCTACCGGGAGCACCGAGCAGTACTTC
CASSLGPTGSTEQYF
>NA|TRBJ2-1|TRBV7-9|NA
TGTGCCAGCAGTCTGGATGGGGCCCCTGAGCAGTTCTTC
CASSLDGAPEQFF
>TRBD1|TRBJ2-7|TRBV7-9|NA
TGTGCCAGCAGATATGAACAGGGGGCAAGGGAGCAGTACTTC
CASRYEQGAREQYF